The 14 T cell receptor beta chains below come from one sample, sequenced in a study of blood T cell repertoires in COVID-19. Sequenced by immunoSEQ multiplex PCR; TCRdb stores in-frame clones only, minus some. The repertoire holds some 100,000 clones, with approximately 87% as singletons. Sequenced input: peripheral blood. All receptors come from a woman aged 25-40 years with acute or convalescent COVID-19.

The V and J genes are TRBV5-1 and TRBJ1-6; 8 nucleotides agree with TRBD1. Germline assignment: CDR1 SGHRS and CDR2 YFSETQ. The CDR3 is 15 residues long. Trimming removed 4 bases from V and 10 bases from J; junction bases left unmatched: 10. This chain's CDR3 is CASSNSSGGHSPLHF. The CDR3 DNA is TGCGCCAGCAGCAATTCGTCAGGGGGCCACTCACCCCTCCACTTT. Looking up the rest from reference TRBV5-1 and TRBJ1-6 gives the full variable domain: KAGVTQTPRYLIKTRGQQVTLSCSPISGHRSVSWYQQTPGQGLQFLFEYFSETQRNKGNFPGRFSGRQFSNSRSEMNVSTLELGDSALYLCASSNSSGGHSPLHFGNGTRLTVT.

The J gene is TRBJ1-1, the V gene TRBV6-5, with D uncertain. V was cut by 8 bases and J by 0 bases, with 10 bases left in between. The CDR3 runs 13 residues. Germline V gene data show CDR1 as MNHEY and CDR2 as SVGAGI. The CDR3 DNA follows: TGTGCCAGCCATGACTCCTTGAACACTGAAGCTTTCTTT. Its protein product is CASHDSLNTEAFF.

The rearrangement links TRBV6-6 to TRBJ2-2; D ambiguous. Trimming removed 6 bases at V and 6 bases at J, with 11 bases between. Looked up from germline, CDR1 is MNHNY and CDR2 is SVGAGI (reference sequence). The CDR3 contains 13 residues. CDR3 in DNA: TGTGCCAGCAGCCAACGGGTATCCGGGGAGCTGTTTTTT. It yields the protein CASSQRVSGELFF.

The rearrangement links TRBV28 to TRBJ1-5; 10 bases are shared with TRBD1. V gave up 6 bases and J gave up 8 bases; unmatched junction bases: 10. The V gene's germline CDR1 is MDHEN and CDR2 SYDVKM. The CDR3 spans 15 residues. CDR3 DNA sequence: TGTGCCAGCAGCCTAGGGACAGGGGACTTCGAGCCCCAGCATTTT. Its protein product is CASSLGTGDFEPQHF.

This clone was observed a few times. V gene TRBV2 combines with J gene TRBJ2-3, with D unclear. CDR3 size: 15 residues. The V end was cut by 6 bases, the J end by 1 base, with 14 bases between. CDR1 is SNHLY, CDR2 FYNNEI, per germline. CDR3: CASRRRREGTDTQYF. The DNA of the CDR3 is TGTGCCAGCAGGAGGAGACGAGAGGGCACAGATACGCAGTATTTT.

This clone was recorded only once. The rearrangement uses TRBV18 and TRBJ1-3, with 10 bases identical to TRBD1. J lost 2 bases, V lost 6 bases, and 10 bases had no gene match. Germline CDR1 KGHSH, CDR2 LQKENI. The CDR3 is 17 residues long. The DNA for the CDR3 is TGTGCCAGCTCGCCGCAACCCGGGACAGGGGCTGGAAACACCATATATTTT. Translation: CASSPQPGTGAGNTIYF.

The V gene is TRBV18, the J gene TRBJ1-1, with no clear D. The V end was cut by 2 bases, the J end by 11 bases, with 15 bases between. The V gene's germline CDR1 is KGHSH and CDR2 LQKENI. This CDR3 is built from 13 residues. The CDR3 is CASSPDPREEAFF. The DNA of the CDR3 is TGTGCCAGCTCACCAGACCCTCGGGAGGAGGCTTTCTTT.

The chain is built from TRBV7-9 and TRBJ2-2; 7 nucleotides align to TRBD1. Germline values: CDR1 SEHNR, CDR2 FQNEAQ (reference sequence). Trimming at V came to 5 bases and at J to 1 base, leaving 7 bases not matched to a gene. CDR3 length: 16 residues. The CDR3 bases are TGTGCCAGCAGCAGGCGACAGGGAATGAACACCGGGGAGCTGTTTTTT. Its translation: CASSRRQGMNTGELFF. Filled out from reference TRBV7-9 and TRBJ2-2, the complete variable domain reads DTGVSQNPRHKITKRGQNVTFRCDPISEHNRLYWYRQTLGQGPEFLTYFQNEAQLEKSRLLSDRFSAERPKGSFSTLEIQRTEQGDSAMYLCASSRRQGMNTGELFFGEGSRLTVL.

The rearrangement uses TRBV19 and TRBJ1-4; no clear D. This CDR3 is 16 amino acids long. Germline CDR1 reads LNHDA; CDR2 reads SQIVND (reference sequence). Trimming removed 10 bases at V and 0 bases at J, with 18 bases between. In DNA, the CDR3 is TGTGCCACTGTGTTAAGGAGAGGAGCAACTAATGAAAAACTGTTTTTT. Its protein is CATVLRRGATNEKLFF.

The V gene is TRBV7-8, the J gene TRBJ1-2; no clear D. CDR3 length: 14 residues. V lost 2 bases, J lost 0 bases, and 7 bases lay in between. Germline values: CDR1 SGHVS, CDR2 FQNEAQ. Here the CDR3 DNA reads TGTGCCAGCAGCTTATTGTCAGCTAACTATGGCTACACCTTC. This sequence encodes CASSLLSANYGYTF. The whole variable domain, remainder taken from reference TRBV7-8 and TRBJ1-2, is GAGVSQSPRYKVAKRGQDVALRCDPISGHVSLFWYQQALGQGPEFLTYFQNEAQLDKSGLPSDRFFAERPEGSVSTLKIQRTQQEDSAVYLCASSLLSANYGYTFGSGTRLTVV.

The chain couples TRBV9 to TRBJ1-5; possibly TRBD1 for D (5 bases). CDR3 length equals 15 residues. Per germline, CDR1 SGDLS and CDR2 YYNGEE. The V end lost 4 bases, the J end lost 3 bases, and 14 bases lay between the germline ends. CDR3 protein: CASSPRGTSNQPQHF. The DNA for the CDR3 is TGTGCCAGCAGCCCCCGCGGGACCTCCAATCAGCCCCAGCATTTT. Full variable domain (missing parts from reference TRBV9 and TRBJ1-5): DSGVTQTPKHLITATGQRVTLRCSPRSGDLSVYWYQQSLDQGLQFLIQYYNGEERAKGNILERFSAQQFPDLHSELNLSSLELGDSALYFCASSPRGTSNQPQHFGDGTRLSIL.

This clone was seen a handful of times. This chain uses TRBV12-5 with TRBJ1-5, with D maybe TRBD1 (6 bases). The germline CDR1 and CDR2 sequences are LGHNT and FRNRAP. Trimming removed 6 bases from V and 6 bases from J, with 9 bases in between. CDR3 length: 12 amino acids. The DNA for the CDR3 is TGTGCTAGTGGACAACAGGGTCAGCCCCAGCATTTT. The encoded protein is CASGQQGQPQHF.

The chain carries TRBV6-5 and TRBJ1-2; the D is unclear. V dropped 5 bases and J dropped 2 bases, with 9 bases sitting between them. This CDR3 region has 13 residues. CDR1 and CDR2 from the germline V gene are MNHEY and SVGAGI. CDR3 DNA: TGTGCCAGCAGTCGGTCGGAGAACTATGGCTACACCTTC. It yields the protein CASSRSENYGYTF.

J is TRBJ2-7 and V is TRBV3-1 (or the pseudogene TRBV3-2), with TRBD2 matching 7 bases. From germline, CDR1 is LGHDT and CDR2 YNNKEL (reference sequence). V shed 4 bases, J shed 9 bases, and the junction held 18 bases outside the gene matches. CDR3 length equals 16 residues. DNA of the CDR3: TGTGCCAGCAGCCTCCATGGGGTGACTAGCTCCCCCGTGCAGTACTTC. Translated, it gives CASSLHGVTSSPVQYF.